This T cell receptor (beta chain) was recorded in a study of T cell repertoires in cytomegalovirus infection. Overall study: Public TCR beta signatures marked donors with CMV infection and the matching HLA.

CDR3 length: 16 amino acids. CDR1 SGHVS and CDR2 FNYEAQ come from the germline V gene. V was pared by 5 bases and J by 0 bases, with 16 bases between. Points on this clonotype: What it binds is unknown.

Regarding the study as a whole: Predominance within the ex vivo response was attributable to HLA-C-restricted CMV-specific TCR beta clonotypes.

TCRdb reprocessed the reads via MiXCR and lists one record per CDR3 protein. This sample yields about half a million distinct CDR3 sequences, of which around 35% are seen a single time; 15% to 20% belongs to the top ten. The sequence was obtained from a human donor in good health (CMV status not recorded). Some clones in this sample may be carry-over from other donors' samples. The material sequenced was cultured PBMCs, taken from culture after CMV antigen stimulation. The genes are TRBV7-6 and TRBJ1-1; possibly TRBD1 for D (5 bases). The CDR3 coding sequence is TGTGCCAGCAGCCAGGGCCTCGTCGGCATGAACACTGAAGCTTTCTTT. It specifies CASSQGLVGMNTEAFF.